This TCR beta chain comes out of a study of vaccination effects on CD4 cells after COVID-19. Broader study findings: Clones of infection and vaccine origin contracted markedly late after vaccination.

This clone was observed a handful of times. No antigen is known for it. Germline V gene sequence: CDR1 MNHEY, CDR2 SVGAGI. V dropped 6 bases and J dropped 9; count of bases not matched to a gene: 13. The length of the CDR3 is 15 residues. TCRdb keeps only in-frame clones here, not all; method: immunoSEQ multiplex PCR. The sample lists 25,000 to 30,000 clones; approximately 70% were seen once. Within the ViraFEST assay, antigen-specific CD4+ T cells underwent expansion with viral peptide pools prior to sequencing. The authors isolated CD4+ T cells after ten to eleven days of culture. People in the vaccine group had not been infected with SARS-CoV-2 before, and their nucleocapsid antibodies were negative.

Sample: CD4+ T cells from PBMCs cultured with HCoV-NL63 spike peptides, taken before COVID-19 vaccination. The sequence was collected from a human donor who received a COVID-19 vaccine. This chain connects TRBV6-5 to TRBJ1-1; TRBD1 agrees at 10 bases. CDR3 nucleotides: TGTGCCAGCAGGGACGGGGACAGGGGCGGGTATCAAGCTTTCTTT. Its protein is CASRDGDRGGYQAFF.